Each of the 24 T cell receptor beta chains below was sequenced from the same sample in a study of blood T cell repertoires in COVID-19. Method: immunoSEQ multiplex PCR; TCRdb's copy keeps in-frame clones and lacks some. The sample holds a few hundred thousand clones; roughly four fifths are singletons and the top ten take approximately 14%. Sequenced input: peripheral blood. Receptors originate from a person aged 70 to 80 with COVID-19, enrolled during active disease.

The chain has TRBV18 and TRBJ2-5, with D unclear. CDR1 and CDR2 from the germline V gene are KGHSH and LQKENI. The CDR3 length is 13 residues. The V end lost 3 bases, the J end lost 4 bases, and 9 bases lay between the germline ends. The CDR3 here is CASSPLAAETQYF. CDR3 nucleotides: TGTGCCAGCTCACCCCTCGCGGCAGAGACCCAGTACTTC. The complete variable domain, with remaining parts taken from reference TRBV18 and TRBJ2-5, reads NAGVMQNPRHLVRRRGQEARLRCSPMKGHSHVYWYRQLPEEGLKFMVYLQKENIIDESGMPKERFSAEFPKEGPSILRIQQVVRGDSAAYFCASSPLAAETQYFGPGTRLLVL.

This clone was picked up a small number of times. The V gene is TRBV2, the J gene TRBJ1-6; perhaps TRBD1 as D (5 bases). The CDR3 contains 13 residues. In germline, CDR1 is SNHLY, CDR2 FYNNEI. Trimming took off 6 bases at V and 7 bases at J, with 10 bases between the two ends. In DNA, the CDR3 is TGTGCCAGCAGGGACATTGCGAATTCACCCCTCCACTTT. It is translated as CASRDIANSPLHF.

This clone was recorded a few times. The chain uses TRBV27 and TRBJ2-1; 7 bases map to TRBD1. V was clipped by 0 bases and J by 4 bases; unmatched bases: 3. The V gene's germline CDR1 is MNHEY and CDR2 SMNVEV (reference sequence). The CDR3 consists of 15 residues. The CDR3, as DNA: TGTGCCAGCAGTTTATCTTGGGACAGATACAATGAGCAGTTCTTC. This sequence encodes CASSLSWDRYNEQFF.

The chain couples TRBV28 to TRBJ2-3, with TRBD2 as a possible D gene (6 bases). The CDR3 extends over 15 amino acids. CDR1 MDHEN and CDR2 SYDVKM come from the germline V gene. Trimming stripped 4 bases from V and 2 bases from J, with 13 bases between. Here the CDR3 DNA reads TGTGCCAGCAGTTACCTTGGGGGGATCACAGATACGCAGTATTTT. Amino acid sequence: CASSYLGGITDTQYF.

This chain links TRBV2 with TRBJ2-7; TRBD2 aligns across 11 bases. Germline loops: CDR1 SNHLY, CDR2 FYNNEI. The CDR3 is 15 amino acids. Trimming took 6 bases from V and 0 from J; bases not matched to a gene: 4. This CDR3 is CASRGGTSGSYEQYF. The CDR3 DNA reads TGTGCCAGCAGGGGAGGGACTAGCGGCTCCTACGAGCAGTACTTC.

The J gene is TRBJ1-1, the V gene TRBV19; unclear D gene. The germline CDR1 and CDR2 sequences are LNHDA and SQIVND (reference sequence). The CDR3 is 15 amino acids. V was shortened by 6 bases and J by 0 bases, with 14 bases between the two germline ends. CDR3 in amino acids: CASSISGAMNTEAFF. The CDR3, as DNA: TGTGCCAGTAGCATCTCAGGCGCCATGAACACTGAAGCTTTCTTT.

This rearrangement joins TRBV12-5 to TRBJ1-1; D not resolved. Looked up from germline, CDR1 is LGHNT and CDR2 is FRNRAP. Trimming shortened V by 5 bases and J by 3 bases, and 7 bases separated the two germline ends. The CDR3 has 12 residues. The CDR3 nucleotides are TGTGCTAGTGGTCCCGGTGACACTGAAGCTTTCTTT. Encoded protein: CASGPGDTEAFF.

This clone appeared once. The chain employs TRBV5-6 and TRBJ2-7, with TRBD1 matching over 8 bases. The CDR3 covers 14 residues. Per the germline V gene, CDR1 is SGHDT and CDR2 is YYEEEE. With 4 bases clipped from V and 3 bases from J, the junction kept 6 bases outside the gene matches. The DNA of the CDR3 is TGTGCCAGCAGCAGGTGGACAGGGCGCTACGAGCAGTACTTC. Residues: CASSRWTGRYEQYF.

The genes are TRBV11-1 and TRBJ1-1; perhaps TRBD1 as D (5 bases). V was shortened by 5 bases and J by 4 bases, with 14 bases between the two germline ends. CDR3 size: 14 residues. Germline V CDR1 and CDR2: SGHAT, FQDESV (reference sequence). CDR3 amino acids: CASSPRRGGTEAFF. The CDR3 region has the DNA TGTGCCAGCAGCCCCAGGAGGGGTGGCACTGAAGCTTTCTTT.

The chain carries TRBV7-2 and TRBJ2-1; the D gene is possibly TRBD2 (6 bases). The V end was cut by 3 bases, the J end by 9 bases, with 24 bases between. Germline V lookup: CDR1 SGHTA, CDR2 FQGNSA. This CDR3 comprises 17 residues. CDR3 DNA sequence: TGTGCCAGCAGCTTCGTACTTAGCGGATCCCGGGGCGGTGAGCAGTTCTTC. This sequence encodes CASSFVLSGSRGGEQFF.

This clone was counted a few times. The gene calls are TRBV6-5 and TRBJ2-1; 10 bases are a match to TRBD2. Germline lookup yields CDR1 MNHEY and CDR2 SVGAGI. This CDR3 contains 15 residues. V dropped 0 bases and J dropped 10; count of bases not matched to a gene: 6. The CDR3 DNA follows: TGTGCCAGCAGTTACTCCCTAGCGGGAGTTAAAGAGCAGTTCTTC. It specifies CASSYSLAGVKEQFF.

V and J are TRBV30 and TRBJ2-1; 11 nucleotides agree with TRBD2. V lost 3 bases to trimming and J lost 3 bases; unmatched junction nucleotides: 4. This CDR3 spans 15 amino acids. Germline loops: CDR1 GTSNPN, CDR2 SVGIG (reference sequence). The CDR3 nucleotides are TGTGCCTGGAGCGCCGGGACTAGCGGCTACAATGAGCAGTTCTTC. This codes for CAWSAGTSGYNEQFF.

The chain combines TRBV4-3 with TRBJ2-2, with TRBD2 as a possible D gene (6 bases). The germline V gene encodes CDR1 LGHNA and CDR2 YSLEER. The germline V and J ends were trimmed by 2 bases and 6 bases, with 7 bases remaining between them. This CDR3 has 13 amino acids. The CDR3 sequence: CASSQTGAGELFF. DNA of the CDR3: TGCGCCAGCAGCCAAACGGGGGCCGGGGAGCTGTTTTTT.

V gene TRBV27 combines with J gene TRBJ1-5; possibly TRBD1 for D (6 bases). Germline V gives CDR1 MNHEY, CDR2 SMNVEV (reference sequence). The CDR3 sequence is 16 residues long. Between the trimmed V and J ends, which lost 5 bases and 1 base, there was a span of 15 bases. CDR3 amino acids: CASSRSQGTSNQPQHF. CDR3 in DNA: TGTGCCAGCAGTAGATCACAGGGAACGAGCAATCAGCCCCAGCATTTT.

The chain employs TRBV7-2 and TRBJ1-1; D not certain. From germline, CDR1 is SGHTA and CDR2 FQGNSA. Trimming cost V 4 bases and J 10 bases, with 13 bases left between them. CDR3 length: 12 amino acids. CDR3 sequence: CASSYPGRVAFF. In nucleotides, the CDR3 is TGTGCCAGCAGCTACCCCGGGAGGGTAGCTTTCTTT.

The J gene is TRBJ2-5, the V gene TRBV7-2; 10 bases match TRBD2. The CDR3 is made up of 16 amino acids. The junction had 9 bases not matched to a gene; V was cut back by 3 bases and J by 5 bases. Germline V gene sequence: CDR1 SGHTA, CDR2 FQGNSA. CDR3 in amino acids: CASSFGSGGADETQYF. DNA for the CDR3: TGTGCCAGCAGCTTCGGGAGCGGGGGGGCCGATGAGACCCAGTACTTC.

The chain carries TRBV9 and TRBJ2-3; tentatively, D is TRBD1 (8 bases). Trimming removed 4 bases from V and 1 base from J, with 16 bases in between. Per germline, CDR1 SGDLS and CDR2 YYNGEE. The CDR3 extends over 16 amino acids. The CDR3 DNA is TGTGCCAGCAGCACAAACAGGGGGGGTCGCACAGATACGCAGTATTTT. It is translated as CASSTNRGGRTDTQYF.

This rearrangement joins TRBV11-3 to TRBJ1-2, with 7 bases aligning to TRBD1. The germline V gene has CDR1 SGHNT and CDR2 YENEEA. With V trimmed by 4 bases and J by 3 bases, 8 bases remained unmatched. The CDR3 loop spans 15 amino acids. The CDR3 spells CASSSRQGPYYGYTF. The CDR3, as DNA: TGTGCCAGCAGCTCCCGACAGGGTCCCTACTATGGCTACACCTTC.

The chain recombines TRBV3-1 (or the pseudogene TRBV3-2) with TRBJ2-1; D is unclear. The CDR3 is 13 amino acids. Trimming took 0 bases from V and 10 from J, leaving 10 bases between them. Per the germline V gene, CDR1 is LGHDT and CDR2 is YNNKEL (reference sequence). The CDR3 protein is CASSQETQAEQFF. CDR3 nucleotide sequence: TGTGCCAGCAGCCAAGAAACCCAGGCCGAGCAGTTCTTC.

This clone has ten or more counts. This sequence joins TRBV3-1 (or the pseudogene TRBV3-2) and TRBJ2-1; no definite D call. CDR3 length: 12 amino acids. Trimming removed 4 bases from V and 10 bases from J, with 11 bases in between. The germline V gene encodes CDR1 LGHDT and CDR2 YNNKEL (reference sequence). Here the CDR3 DNA reads TGTGCCAGCAGCCGAAGCCTACGGGAGCAGTTCTTC. Residues: CASSRSLREQFF.

This clone was counted once. V is TRBV20-1 and J is TRBJ1-1; D call uncertain. The V end lost 3 bases, the J end lost 6 bases, and 8 bases lay between the germline ends. Germline CDR1 and CDR2: DFQATT and SNEGSKA (reference sequence). CDR3 size: 11 residues. In DNA form, the CDR3 reads TGCAGTGCTAGGTACGGGGCTGAAGCTTTCTTT. It yields the protein CSARYGAEAFF.

This chain connects TRBV5-1 to TRBJ1-2; 8 bases map to TRBD1. In germline, CDR1 is SGHRS, CDR2 YFSETQ. The V segment lost 1 base and the J segment 4 bases; nucleotides outside the gene matches: 3. This CDR3 has 14 residues. The CDR3 nucleotides read TGCGCCAGCAGCTTGACAGGGGGTTCCTATGGCTACACCTTC. This sequence encodes CASSLTGGSYGYTF.

This chain uses TRBV15 with TRBJ1-2; 7 bases line up with TRBD1. Germline CDR1 and CDR2: LNHNV and YYDKDF (reference sequence). V lost 0 bases, J lost 8 bases, and 3 bases stayed unmatched. The CDR3 length is 13 residues. The CDR3 loop reads CATSRDLGGGYTF. The CDR3 DNA is TGTGCCACCAGCAGAGATTTAGGGGGCGGCTACACCTTC. The full variable domain, with the rest looked up from reference TRBV15 and TRBJ1-2, is DAMVIQNPRYQVTQFGKPVTLSCSQTLNHNVMYWYQQKSSQAPKLLFHYYDKDFNNEADTPDNFQSRRPNTSFCFLDIRSPGLGDTAMYLCATSRDLGGGYTFGSGTRLTVV.

The J gene is TRBJ1-2, the V gene TRBV5-6; D remains ambiguous. This CDR3 contains 13 residues. V lost 6 bases to trimming and J lost 8 bases, with 17 bases between them. Germline values: CDR1 SGHDT, CDR2 YYEEEE. The CDR3 sequence is CASTSLAGYGYTF. The CDR3, as DNA: TGTGCCAGCACTTCACTCGCGGGGTACGGCTACACCTTC.